Shown below are 12 T cell receptor beta chains from a single sample sequenced in a study of CD8 T cells in ankylosing spondylitis. TCRdb re-called the 5' RACE reads through MiXCR, storing one row per CDR3 protein. The sample yields roughly 240,000 distinct CDR3 sequences, more than 25% seen once. Sequencing was carried out using blood, either unsorted or a sorted T cell fraction (not recorded which). The receptors here all came from a male donor with ankylosing spondylitis or in good health (not recorded which).

The table lists this clonotype with many counts. The chain carries TRBV12-3 or TRBV12-4 and TRBJ2-1; possibly TRBD2 for D (5 bases). The CDR3 runs 12 residues. Trimming left V 2 bases short and J 10 bases short, with 9 bases between. The CDR3 is CASSLSRGEQFF. The CDR3 region has the DNA TGTGCCAGCAGTTTAAGTCGCGGGGAGCAGTTCTTC.

This chain uses TRBV10-3 with TRBJ2-7; D is ambiguous. From germline, CDR1 is ENHRY and CDR2 SYGVKD. V was shortened by 8 bases and J by 3 bases, with 14 bases between the two germline ends. CDR3 size: 13 residues. DNA of the CDR3: TGTGCCATCTCGGAGAGTAAGAACTACGAGCAGTACTTC. As protein: CAISESKNYEQYF.

This clonotype was counted between two and nine times. This chain uses TRBV29-1 with TRBJ2-2, with TRBD1 identical over 10 bases. Losses at the gene ends were 5 bases for V and 4 bases for J; bases not matched to a gene: 7. The length of the CDR3 is 15 residues. Germline CDR1 is SQVTM and CDR2 is ANQGSEA. CDR3 coding DNA: TGCAGCGTTTCCCGGGACAGGGGAGTCACCGGGGAGCTGTTTTTT. Its protein product is CSVSRDRGVTGELFF.

This clonotype came up a few times. The V gene is TRBV20-1, the J gene TRBJ2-3; 16 nucleotides agree with TRBD2. Losses at the gene ends were 5 bases for V and 5 bases for J; bases not matched to a gene: 16. The length of the CDR3 is 19 residues. From germline, CDR1 is DFQATT and CDR2 SNEGSKA (reference sequence). CDR3 in DNA: TGCAGTGCTCGCGCGTTCTCCGGGACTAGCGGGGGGGCGGTAGATACGCAGTATTTT. It yields the protein CSARAFSGTSGGAVDTQYF.

The genes are TRBV20-1 and TRBJ2-7; D is unresolved. CDR1 is DFQATT and CDR2 is SNEGSKA in the germline V gene (reference sequence). Trimming pared 1 base from V and 3 bases from J, leaving 16 bases between. CDR3 length: 15 residues. Written as DNA, the CDR3 is TGCAGTGCTAGAGGCACTATAAGCACCCACTACGAGCAGTACTTC. Its translation: CSARGTISTHYEQYF.

This rearrangement joins TRBV3-1 to TRBJ1-6; D is perhaps TRBD1 (6 bases). V was pared by 2 bases and J by 8 bases, with 16 bases between. Germline CDR1 and CDR2: LGHDT and YNNKEL (reference sequence). The CDR3 extends over 16 amino acids. CDR3 sequence: CASSQQTGRGDSPLHF. In DNA form, the CDR3 reads TGTGCCAGCAGCCAACAGACAGGAAGAGGAGATTCACCCCTCCACTTT.

This clonotype was seen a few times. The chain combines TRBV5-1 with TRBJ1-4; maybe TRBD1 (5 bases). CDR1 and CDR2 from the germline V gene are SGHRS and YFSETQ. The CDR3 spans 14 residues. Trimming stripped 8 bases from V and 0 bases from J, with 11 bases between. The CDR3 region is CARRGPATNEKLFF. The CDR3, as DNA: TGCGCCAGGAGGGGTCCGGCAACTAATGAAAAACTGTTTTTT.

The J gene is TRBJ2-1, the V gene TRBV4-2; D is possibly TRBD2 (6 bases). The CDR3 length is 13 residues. V was trimmed by 4 bases and J by 10 bases, leaving 14 bases between them. Per the germline V gene, CDR1 is LGHNA and CDR2 is YNFKEQ. The CDR3 region is CASSREEGAEQFF. Written as DNA, the CDR3 is TGTGCCAGCAGCCGAGAGGAGGGCGCGGAGCAGTTCTTC.

This clonotype has ten or more counts. The gene calls are TRBV12-3 or TRBV12-4 and TRBJ1-1; 7 nucleotides align to TRBD1. The trim removed 6 bases at V and 0 bases at J, leaving 13 bases unmatched. CDR3 size: 17 residues. The DNA of the CDR3 is TGTGCCAGCAGCGGCGGGACAGCGTTCTTAATGAACACTGAAGCTTTCTTT. Translated: CASSGGTAFLMNTEAFF.

This clonotype was detected a few times. The rearrangement uses TRBV5-5 and TRBJ2-5, with D possibly matching TRBD1 (5 bases). The V gene's germline CDR1 is SGHKS and CDR2 YYEKEE (reference sequence). The CDR3 is 16 amino acids. Trimming removed 1 base from V and 5 bases from J, with 18 bases in between. DNA of the CDR3: TGTGCCAGCAGCTTGCACCAGGGCCCAATCGGGGAGACCCAGTACTTC. Translation: CASSLHQGPIGETQYF.

The rearrangement uses TRBV9 and TRBJ1-6; D is perhaps TRBD1 (6 bases). The germline CDR1 and CDR2 sequences are SGDLS and YYNGEE. This CDR3 spans 15 amino acids. Trimming took off 4 bases at V and 8 bases at J, with 16 bases between the two ends. The CDR3 reads CASSLFRGPDSPLHF. DNA for the CDR3: TGTGCCAGCAGCCTTTTCCGGGGGCCTGATTCACCCCTCCACTTT. The variable domain in full, completed from reference TRBV9 and TRBJ1-6, reads DSGVTQTPKHLITATGQRVTLRCSPRSGDLSVYWYQQSLDQGLQFLIQYYNGEERAKGNILERFSAQQFPDLHSELNLSSLELGDSALYFCASSLFRGPDSPLHFGNGTRLTVT.

This rearrangement joins TRBV12-3 or TRBV12-4 to TRBJ2-7; TRBD1 aligns across 7 bases. V gave up 6 bases and J gave up 5 bases; unmatched junction bases: 7. The CDR3 sequence is 13 residues long. The CDR3 DNA reads as TGTGCCAGCAGCGAACAGGGGTTGAACGAGCAGTACTTC. Amino acid sequence: CASSEQGLNEQYF.